The rows below give T cell receptor beta chains drawn from one sample of a study of cytomegalovirus exposure and HLA in healthy donors. Sequencing used immunoSEQ multiplex PCR; TCRdb keeps in-frame clones, though not all of them. In the table there are about 190,000 clones, about four fifths of which are singletons. Specimen: PBMCs. The receptors come from a woman between 50 and 59 years old in good health and CMV-seropositive. Each CDR3 is given with its conserved first and last residue. A D gene is named only where the DNA matches it firmly. Clone size is given for some rows only: seen once, a few or many times, or a class if the clone is expanded.

d_call	j_call	clone_size	v_call	cdr3_aa	cdr3_nt
-	TRBJ2-3	once	TRBV5-1	CASSLGGGPTDTQYF	TGCGCCAGCAGCTTAGGCGGGGGCCCCACAGATACGCAGTATTTT
-	TRBJ1-1	once	TRBV7-9	CASSFGTLNTEAFF	TGTGCCAGCAGCTTCGGGACACTGAACACTGAAGCTTTCTTT
-	TRBJ2-7	-	TRBV29-1	CSGLLMGSEQYF	TGCAGCGGCCTGCTTATGGGCAGCGAGCAGTACTTC
TRBD1	TRBJ1-1	-	TRBV7-2	CASSLTQGWTEAFF	TGTGCCAGCAGCTTAACACAGGGGTGGACTGAAGCTTTCTTT
TRBD1	TRBJ1-2	-	TRBV29-1	CSVPRQGGWNGYTF	TGCAGCGTGCCCCGACAGGGAGGATGGAATGGCTACACCTTC
TRBD1	TRBJ1-1	-	TRBV7-8	CASSLDRQNTEAFF	TGTGCCAGCAGCTTGGACAGGCAGAACACTGAAGCTTTCTTT
TRBD1	TRBJ2-4	-	TRBV14	CASSQARQGLAKNIQYF	TGTGCCAGCAGCCAGGCACGACAGGGTTTAGCCAAAAACATTCAGTACTTC
TRBD1	TRBJ1-6	-	TRBV5-5	CASSFPGTEKLLHF	TGTGCCAGCAGCTTCCCCGGGACAGAGAAGCTCCTCCACTTT
TRBD1	TRBJ2-7	once	TRBV9	CASSGRDSTYEQYF	TGTGCCAGCAGCGGCAGGGACAGTACCTACGAGCAGTACTTC
-	TRBJ2-3	few	TRBV5-1	CASTLGYTQYF	TGCGCCAGCACTCTAGGCTATACGCAGTATTTT
-	TRBJ2-2	-	TRBV2	CASSESGGTGELFF	TGTGCCAGCAGTGAAAGCGGAGGCACCGGGGAGCTGTTTTTT
TRBD2	TRBJ2-5	-	TRBV6-5	CASSKGLALQETQYF	TGTGCCAGCAGTAAGGGACTAGCGTTACAAGAGACCCAGTACTTC
-	TRBJ1-3	-	TRBV5-4	CASSLGGRRNTIYF	TGTGCCAGCAGCTTGGGAGGGAGGAGAAACACCATATATTTT
-	TRBJ2-7	-	TRBV4-1	CASSQISRVEQYF	TGCGCCAGCAGCCAAATAAGCAGGGTAGAGCAGTACTTC
-	TRBJ2-5	-	TRBV5-1	CASSLGVVGETQYF	TGCGCCAGCAGCTTAGGGGTTGTTGGGGAGACCCAGTACTTC
TRBD1	TRBJ2-2	-	TRBV27	CASSPGTGRAGELFF	TGTGCCAGCAGTCCCGGGACAGGTCGCGCCGGGGAGCTGTTTTTT
-	TRBJ1-1	-	TRBV5-4	CASSSDSRRAFF	TGTGCCAGCAGCTCGGACAGCCGAAGGGCTTTCTTT
TRBD1	TRBJ2-7	few	TRBV9	CASSTGQGADGEQYF	TGTGCCAGCAGCACTGGACAGGGGGCAGATGGCGAGCAGTACTTC
-	TRBJ1-1	once	TRBV2	CASSPERVRGTEAFF	TGTGCCAGCAGTCCGGAACGAGTTAGGGGCACTGAAGCTTTCTTT
-	TRBJ1-2	-	TRBV6-4	CASSPETASNYGYTF	TGTGCCAGCAGTCCAGAGACAGCATCTAACTATGGCTACACCTTC
TRBD2	TRBJ2-3	-	TRBV5-1	CASSLAWLAGDDSTDTQYF	TGCGCCAGCAGCTTGGCCTGGCTAGCGGGGGATGATAGCACAGATACGCAGTATTTT
-	TRBJ2-5	-	TRBV30	CAWTKRGYQETQYF	TGTGCCTGGACAAAACGGGGTTATCAAGAGACCCAGTACTTC
-	TRBJ2-5	-	TRBV5-4	CASSLASYAGQETQYF	TGTGCCAGCAGCTTGGCCTCTTATGCAGGGCAAGAGACCCAGTACTTC
-	TRBJ2-2	-	TRBV28	CASSIRQDTGELFF	TGTGCCAGCAGCATACGACAGGACACCGGGGAGCTGTTTTTT
-	TRBJ1-2	-	TRBV6-6	CASSLGGPDGYTF	TGTGCCAGCAGTTTGGGGGGGCCAGATGGCTACACCTTC
TRBD1	TRBJ2-7	once	TRBV13	CASSLVGQVTYEQYF	TGTGCCAGCAGCTTAGTTGGACAGGTAACCTACGAGCAGTACTTC
TRBD1	TRBJ1-6	-	TRBV4-1	CASSLVAAGGNSPLHF	TGCGCCAGCAGCCTAGTAGCAGCAGGGGGTAATTCACCCCTCCACTTT
TRBD1	TRBJ1-4	-	TRBV5-1	CASSSADRGGDEKLFF	TGCGCCAGCAGCTCGGCTGACAGGGGAGGGGATGAAAAACTGTTTTTT
-	TRBJ2-2	-	TRBV29-1	CSFTGSTGELFF	TGCAGCTTTACGGGGTCCACCGGGGAGCTGTTTTTT
-	TRBJ1-4	once	TRBV7-9	CASSRRPRGSNEKLFF	TGTGCCAGCAGCCGACGCCCCAGGGGATCTAATGAAAAACTGTTTTTT
-	TRBJ2-7	once	TRBV7-2	CASSARQALREQYF	TGTGCCAGCAGCGCGAGACAGGCTTTGAGAGAGCAGTACTTC
-	TRBJ1-3	-	TRBV9	CASSVELNSPGNTIYF	TGTGCCAGCAGCGTAGAATTGAACAGCCCTGGAAACACCATATATTTT
-	TRBJ1-5	-	TRBV6-6	CASWTRLSNQPQHF	TGTGCCAGCTGGACAAGGCTTAGCAATCAGCCCCAGCATTTT
-	TRBJ2-7	-	TRBV30	CAWSKRQAYEQYF	TGTGCCTGGAGTAAGAGACAGGCCTACGAGCAGTACTTC
TRBD1	TRBJ1-2	-	TRBV7-3	CASSRDRGGYGYTF	TGTGCCAGCAGTCGGGACAGGGGGGGCTATGGCTACACCTTC
TRBD2	TRBJ2-1	-	TRBV5-6	CASSRRLAGKYNEQFF	TGTGCCAGCAGCCGCCGCCTAGCGGGGAAATACAATGAGCAGTTCTTC
-	TRBJ2-1	-	TRBV15	CATSRRNYNEQFF	TGTGCCACCAGCCGCAGGAATTACAATGAGCAGTTCTTC
-	TRBJ1-2	-	TRBV6-1	CASSESPTYGYTF	TGTGCCAGCAGTGAAAGCCCAACTTATGGCTACACCTTC
-	TRBJ2-5	-	TRBV5-1	CASSLALLTRETQYF	TGCGCCAGCAGCTTGGCCTTACTAACTAGGGAGACCCAGTACTTC
TRBD1	TRBJ2-7	-	TRBV6-6	CASSSAAGQVVYEQYF	TGTGCCAGCAGTTCCGCGGCGGGACAGGTAGTATACGAGCAGTACTTC
-	TRBJ1-1	once	TRBV9	CASSVAPTENTEAFF	TGTGCCAGCAGCGTAGCCCCTACAGAAAACACTGAAGCTTTCTTT
TRBD1	TRBJ2-1	-	TRBV5-1	CASSPSGTGVEQFF	TGCGCCAGCAGCCCATCCGGGACAGGGGTTGAGCAGTTCTTC
-	TRBJ1-6	-	TRBV11-2	CASSLRARGNSPLHF	TGTGCCAGCAGCTTACGGGCCAGGGGAAATTCACCCCTCCACTTT
-	TRBJ1-2	-	TRBV6-5	CASMTGTPNNYGYTF	TGTGCCAGCATGACCGGGACACCTAATAACTATGGCTACACCTTC
-	TRBJ2-5	-	TRBV7-2	CASRPGLAQPGETQYF	TGTGCCAGCAGACCGGGCCTAGCCCAACCTGGGGAGACCCAGTACTTC
TRBD1	TRBJ1-6	-	TRBV6-1	CASSEPETGGNNSPLHF	TGTGCCAGCAGTGAACCGGAGACAGGGGGAAATAATTCACCCCTCCACTTT